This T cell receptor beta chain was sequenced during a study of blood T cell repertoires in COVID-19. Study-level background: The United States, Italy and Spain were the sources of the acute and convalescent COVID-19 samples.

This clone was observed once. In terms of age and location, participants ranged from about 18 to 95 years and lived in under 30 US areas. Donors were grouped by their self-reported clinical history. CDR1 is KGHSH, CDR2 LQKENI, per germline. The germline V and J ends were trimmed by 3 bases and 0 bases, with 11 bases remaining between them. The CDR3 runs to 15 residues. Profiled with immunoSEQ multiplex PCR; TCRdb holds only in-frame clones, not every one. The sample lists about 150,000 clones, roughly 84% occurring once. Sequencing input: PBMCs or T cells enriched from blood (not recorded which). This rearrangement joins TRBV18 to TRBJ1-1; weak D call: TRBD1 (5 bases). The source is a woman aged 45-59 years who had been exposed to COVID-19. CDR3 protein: CASSPRQTMNTEAFF. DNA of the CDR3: TGTGCCAGCTCACCCCGACAGACCATGAACACTGAAGCTTTCTTT.